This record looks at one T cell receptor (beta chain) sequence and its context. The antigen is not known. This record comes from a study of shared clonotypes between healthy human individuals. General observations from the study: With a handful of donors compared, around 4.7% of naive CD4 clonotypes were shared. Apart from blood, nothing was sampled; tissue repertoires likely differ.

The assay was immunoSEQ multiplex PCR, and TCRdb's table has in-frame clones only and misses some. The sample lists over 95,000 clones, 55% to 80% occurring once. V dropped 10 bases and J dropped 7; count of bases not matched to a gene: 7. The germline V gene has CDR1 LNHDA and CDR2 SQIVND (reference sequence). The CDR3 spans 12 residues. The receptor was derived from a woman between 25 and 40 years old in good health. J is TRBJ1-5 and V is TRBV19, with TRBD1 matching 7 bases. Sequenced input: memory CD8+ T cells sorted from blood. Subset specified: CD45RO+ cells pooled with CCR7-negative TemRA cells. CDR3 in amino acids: CATPTGRQPQHF. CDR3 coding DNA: TGTGCCACCCCGACAGGGAGACAGCCCCAGCATTTT. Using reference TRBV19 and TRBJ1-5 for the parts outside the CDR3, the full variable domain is DGGITQSPKYLFRKEGQNVTLSCEQNLNHDAMYWYRQDPGQGLRLIYYSQIVNDFQKGDIAEGYSVSREKKESFPLTVTSAQKNPTAFYLCATPTGRQPQHFGDGTRLSIL.